These 4 T cell receptor beta chains share one sample of origin, sequenced in a study of T cells in Graves' hyperthyroidism and ophthalmopathy. Amplification of TCR beta CDR3 regions used RNA as the template. HTBI primers were employed in a first-round RT-PCR of the TCR CDR3. One entry per CDR3 protein results from TCRdb running MiXCR on the multiplex PCR reads. The sample lists roughly 640,000 distinct CDR3 sequences, about 16% occurring once. Sequencing input: blood. The source of these receptors is a woman in her thirties or forties with Graves' ophthalmopathy.

The chain combines TRBV19 with TRBJ2-6; 8 positions match TRBD2. The CDR3 has 20 residues. Germline CDR1 LNHDA, CDR2 SQIVND (reference sequence). V shed 0 bases and J 0 bases; nucleotides not matched to a gene: 10. This CDR3 reads CASSIDREGIESSGANVLTF. The DNA for the CDR3 is TGTGCCAGTAGTATAGATCGGGAGGGGATCGAGAGCTCTGGGGCCAACGTCCTGACTTTC.

This clonotype occurred a few times. The chain recombines TRBV12-3 or TRBV12-4 with TRBJ2-2, with 8 bases fitting TRBD1. This CDR3 comprises 15 residues. V dropped 6 bases and J dropped 4; count of bases not matched to a gene: 7. CDR3 nucleotide sequence: TGTGCCAGCAGGGGGGGACAGGTCGGCACCGGGGAGCTGTTTTTT. It translates to CASRGGQVGTGELFF.

This clonotype appeared many times. The chain couples TRBV20-1 to TRBJ2-4, with D possibly matching TRBD1 (6 bases). V was trimmed by 5 bases and J by 6 bases, leaving 14 bases between them. CDR1 and CDR2 from the germline V gene are DFQATT and SNEGSKA (reference sequence). The CDR3 is made up of 13 amino acids. CDR3 sequence: CSAHREGGNIQYF. CDR3 nucleotides: TGCAGTGCTCACAGGGAAGGAGGAAACATTCAGTACTTC.

This clonotype showed up just once. The chain combines TRBV20-1 with TRBJ2-3; the D is unclear. Looked up from germline, CDR1 is DFQATT and CDR2 is SNEGSKA (reference sequence). This CDR3 contains 15 residues. The ends were cut back, 0 bases at V and 0 bases at J, with 10 bases in the middle. The CDR3 DNA sequence: TGCAGTGCTAGAGATCACCAACCTAGCACAGATACGCAGTATTTT. Translated: CSARDHQPSTDTQYF.